The rows below give T cell receptor beta chains drawn from one sample of a study of cytomegalovirus exposure and HLA in healthy donors. Using immunoSEQ multiplex PCR, the repertoire was profiled, and TCRdb retains in-frame clones only, with some absent. The sample includes about 200,000 clones. Sequencing input: PBMCs. These receptors were taken from a girl between 2 and 10 years old in good health and CMV-seropositive. CDR3s include the opening cysteine and the closing phenylalanine or tryptophan. The D gene is left open where the match is weak.

J	V	D	DNA	CDR3
TRBJ2-3	TRBV29-1	TRBD2	TGCAGCGTTGGAAGGGGCGGGGGAACAGATACGCAGTATTTT	CSVGRGGGTDTQYF
TRBJ2-5	TRBV4-2	TRBD2	TGTGCCAGCAGCCAAGACTGGCGGGAGGGGCTGGAGACCCAGTACTTC	CASSQDWREGLETQYF
TRBJ1-5	TRBV11-2	-	TGTGCCAGCAGCTTAAGGCAGGGGAATCAGCCCCAGCATTTT	CASSLRQGNQPQHF
TRBJ2-3	TRBV4-2	-	TGTGCCAGCAGCCCGGGGGCGGGAGCAGATACGCAGTATTTT	CASSPGAGADTQYF
TRBJ1-2	TRBV7-8	-	TGTGCCAGCGGAGTACTGGATTATGGCTACACCTTC	CASGVLDYGYTF
TRBJ1-2	TRBV28	-	TGTGCCAGCACGACACAGGGAACCACTGGCTACACCTTC	CASTTQGTTGYTF
TRBJ2-3	TRBV7-2	-	TGTGCCAGCAGCCCCCAGGAAACAGATACGCAGTATTTT	CASSPQETDTQYF
TRBJ2-1	TRBV7-8	TRBD2	TGTGCCAGCAGCTTTGGACTAGTCCCCTACAATGAGCAGTTCTTC	CASSFGLVPYNEQFF
TRBJ2-1	TRBV5-1	-	TGCGCCAGCAGCTTTTCATCGGGTGATGGAGATGAGCAGTTCTTC	CASSFSSGDGDEQFF
TRBJ2-1	TRBV2	-	TGTGCCAGCAGAAGCGGTCCCTACAATGAGCAGTTCTTC	CASRSGPYNEQFF
TRBJ2-7	TRBV2	-	TGTGCCAGCAGTCGGACGGGAGAAAGAAACGAGCAGTACTTC	CASSRTGERNEQYF